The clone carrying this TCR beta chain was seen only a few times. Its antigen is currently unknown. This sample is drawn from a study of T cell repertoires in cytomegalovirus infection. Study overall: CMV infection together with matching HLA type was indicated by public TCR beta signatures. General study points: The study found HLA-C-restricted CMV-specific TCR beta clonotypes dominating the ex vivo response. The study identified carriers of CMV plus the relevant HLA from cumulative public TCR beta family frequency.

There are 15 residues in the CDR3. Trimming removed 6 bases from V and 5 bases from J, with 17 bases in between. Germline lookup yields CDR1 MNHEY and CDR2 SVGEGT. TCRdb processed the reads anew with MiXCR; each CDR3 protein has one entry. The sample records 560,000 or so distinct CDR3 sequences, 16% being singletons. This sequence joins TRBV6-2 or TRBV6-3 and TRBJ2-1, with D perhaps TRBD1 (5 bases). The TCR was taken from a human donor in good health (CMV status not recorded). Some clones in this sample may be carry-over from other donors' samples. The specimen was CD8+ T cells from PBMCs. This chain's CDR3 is CASSPTRAGHNEQFF. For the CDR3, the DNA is TGTGCCAGCAGCCCCACTCGGGCAGGGCACAATGAGCAGTTCTTC.